This TCR beta chain stems from a study of OX40 agonist ivuxolimab in advanced cancers. This CDR3 has 17 amino acids. The germline CDR1 and CDR2 sequences are MGHDK and SYGVNS. V gave up 1 base and J gave up 0 bases; unmatched junction bases: 7. Repertoires were generated with immunoSEQ multiplex PCR, while TCRdb's copy carries only in-frame clones and drops some. The table records roughly 73,000 clones, roughly 80% of them present only once. The sequencing used CD4+ or CD8+ T cells sorted from blood, collected in a trial of the OX40 agonist ivuxolimab. This clonotype was obtained from an adult with an advanced solid tumor such as melanoma, head and neck, liver or kidney cancer. The chain has TRBV25-1 and TRBJ2-3; 7 bases are shared with TRBD2. CDR3 coding DNA: TGTGCCAGCAGTGAATCCCTCGGCGGGGGTAGCACAGATACGCAGTATTTT. Translating it yields CASSESLGGGSTDTQYF. Full variable domain (remainder filled in from reference TRBV25-1 and TRBJ2-3): EADIYQTPRYLVIGTGKKITLECSQTMGHDKMYWYQQDPGMELHLIHYSYGVNSTEKGDLSSESTVSRIRTEHFPLTLESARPSHTSQYLCASSESLGGGSTDTQYFGPGTRLTVL.